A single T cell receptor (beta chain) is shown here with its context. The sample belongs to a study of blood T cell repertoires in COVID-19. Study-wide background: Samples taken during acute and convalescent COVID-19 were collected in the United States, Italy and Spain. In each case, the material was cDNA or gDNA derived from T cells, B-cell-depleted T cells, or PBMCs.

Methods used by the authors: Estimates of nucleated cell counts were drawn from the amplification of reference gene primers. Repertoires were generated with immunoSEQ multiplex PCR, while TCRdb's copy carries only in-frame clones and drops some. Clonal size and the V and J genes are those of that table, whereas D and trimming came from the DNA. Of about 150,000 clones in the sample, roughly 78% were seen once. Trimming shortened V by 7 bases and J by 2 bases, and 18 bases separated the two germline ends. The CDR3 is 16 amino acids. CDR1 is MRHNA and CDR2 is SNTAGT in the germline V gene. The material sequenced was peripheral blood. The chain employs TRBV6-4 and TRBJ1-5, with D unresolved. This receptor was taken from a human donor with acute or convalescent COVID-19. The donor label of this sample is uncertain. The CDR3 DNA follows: TGTGCCAGCACCTACCCGATCGGTCCGGGCAATCAGCCCCAGCATTTT. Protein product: CASTYPIGPGNQPQHF.